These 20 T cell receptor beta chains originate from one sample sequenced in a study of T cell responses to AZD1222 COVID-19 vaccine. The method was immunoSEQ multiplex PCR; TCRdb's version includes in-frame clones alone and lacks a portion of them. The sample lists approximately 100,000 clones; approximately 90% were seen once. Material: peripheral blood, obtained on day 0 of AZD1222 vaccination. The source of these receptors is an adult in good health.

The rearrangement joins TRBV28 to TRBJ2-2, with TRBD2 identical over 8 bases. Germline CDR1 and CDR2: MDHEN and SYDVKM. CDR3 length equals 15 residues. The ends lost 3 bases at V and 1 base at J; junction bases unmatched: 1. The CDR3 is CASSFAGGNTGELFF. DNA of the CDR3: TGTGCCAGCAGTTTTGCGGGGGGGAACACCGGGGAGCTGTTTTTT.

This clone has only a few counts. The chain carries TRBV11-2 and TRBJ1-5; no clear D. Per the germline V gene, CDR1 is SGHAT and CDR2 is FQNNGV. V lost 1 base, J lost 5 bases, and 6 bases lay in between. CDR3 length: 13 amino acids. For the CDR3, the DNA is TGTGCCAGCAGCTTAGGGGCAGATCAGCCCCAGCATTTT. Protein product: CASSLGADQPQHF.

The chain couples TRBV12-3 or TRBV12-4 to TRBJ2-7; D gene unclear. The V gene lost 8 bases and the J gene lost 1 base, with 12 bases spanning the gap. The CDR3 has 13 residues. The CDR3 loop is CASSPVGSYEQYF. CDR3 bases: TGTGCCAGCTCCCCTGTGGGGTCCTACGAGCAGTACTTC.

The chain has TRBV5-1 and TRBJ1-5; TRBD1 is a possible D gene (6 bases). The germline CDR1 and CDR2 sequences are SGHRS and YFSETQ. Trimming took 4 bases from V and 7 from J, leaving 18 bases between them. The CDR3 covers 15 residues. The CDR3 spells CASSVTGTSGQPQHF. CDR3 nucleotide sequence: TGCGCCAGCAGCGTGACCGGGACAAGCGGACAGCCCCAGCATTTT. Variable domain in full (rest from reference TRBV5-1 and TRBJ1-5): KAGVTQTPRYLIKTRGQQVTLSCSPISGHRSVSWYQQTPGQGLQFLFEYFSETQRNKGNFPGRFSGRQFSNSRSEMNVSTLELGDSALYLCASSVTGTSGQPQHFGDGTRLSIL.

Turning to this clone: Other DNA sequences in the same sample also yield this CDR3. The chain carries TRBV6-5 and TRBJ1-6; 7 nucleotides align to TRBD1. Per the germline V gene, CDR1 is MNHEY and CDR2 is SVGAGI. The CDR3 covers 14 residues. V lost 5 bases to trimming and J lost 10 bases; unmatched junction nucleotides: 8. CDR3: CASSRQGKSSPLHF. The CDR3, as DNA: TGTGCCAGCAGTCGACAGGGTAAAAGCTCACCCCTCCACTTT.

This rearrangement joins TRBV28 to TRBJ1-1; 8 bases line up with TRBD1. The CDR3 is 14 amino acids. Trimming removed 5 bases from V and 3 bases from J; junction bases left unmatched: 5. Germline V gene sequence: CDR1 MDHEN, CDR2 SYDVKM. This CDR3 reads CASSTEDRDTEAFF. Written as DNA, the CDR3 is TGTGCCAGCAGTACCGAGGACAGGGACACTGAAGCTTTCTTT.

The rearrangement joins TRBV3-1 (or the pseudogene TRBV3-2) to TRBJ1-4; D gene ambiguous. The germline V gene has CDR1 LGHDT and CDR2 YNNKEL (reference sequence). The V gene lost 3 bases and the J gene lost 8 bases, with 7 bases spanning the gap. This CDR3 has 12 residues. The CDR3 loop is CASSHEEEKLFF. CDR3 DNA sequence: TGTGCCAGCAGCCACGAGGAGGAAAAACTGTTTTTT.

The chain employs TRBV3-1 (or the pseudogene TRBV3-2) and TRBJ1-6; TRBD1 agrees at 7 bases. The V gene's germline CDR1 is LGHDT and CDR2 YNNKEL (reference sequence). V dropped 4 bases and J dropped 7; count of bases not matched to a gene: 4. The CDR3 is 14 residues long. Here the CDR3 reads CASSRRQGNSPLHF. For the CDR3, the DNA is TGTGCCAGCAGCCGTCGACAGGGAAATTCACCCCTCCACTTT.

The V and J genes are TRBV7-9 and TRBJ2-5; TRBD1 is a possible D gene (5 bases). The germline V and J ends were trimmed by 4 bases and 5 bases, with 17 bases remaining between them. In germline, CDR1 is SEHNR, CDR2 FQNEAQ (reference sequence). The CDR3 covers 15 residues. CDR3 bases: TGTGCCAGCAGCTGGGCCGGGTCCAAGGGGGAGACCCAGTACTTC. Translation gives CASSWAGSKGETQYF. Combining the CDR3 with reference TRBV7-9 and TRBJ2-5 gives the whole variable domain DTGVSQNPRHKITKRGQNVTFRCDPISEHNRLYWYRQTLGQGPEFLTYFQNEAQLEKSRLLSDRFSAERPKGSFSTLEIQRTEQGDSAMYLCASSWAGSKGETQYFGPGTRLLVL.

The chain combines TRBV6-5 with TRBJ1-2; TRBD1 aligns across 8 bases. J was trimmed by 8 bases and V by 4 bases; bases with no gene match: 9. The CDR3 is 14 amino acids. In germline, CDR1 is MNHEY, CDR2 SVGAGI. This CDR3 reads CASSFRQGSGGYTF. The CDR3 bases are TGTGCCAGCAGTTTCCGACAGGGGAGTGGCGGCTACACCTTC.

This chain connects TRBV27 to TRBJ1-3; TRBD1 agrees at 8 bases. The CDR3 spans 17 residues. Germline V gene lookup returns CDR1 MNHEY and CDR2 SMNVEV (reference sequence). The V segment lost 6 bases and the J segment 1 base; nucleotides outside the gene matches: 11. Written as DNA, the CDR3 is TGTGCCAGCAGCCCATCCCTACAGGGGGAGTCTGGAAACACCATATATTTT. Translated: CASSPSLQGESGNTIYF.

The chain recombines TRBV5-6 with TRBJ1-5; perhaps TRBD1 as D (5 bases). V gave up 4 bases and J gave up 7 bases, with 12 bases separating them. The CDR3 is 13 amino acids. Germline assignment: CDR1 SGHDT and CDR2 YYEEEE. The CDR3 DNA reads TGTGCCAGCAGCCCCGCAGGGACGCAGCCCCAGCATTTT. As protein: CASSPAGTQPQHF.

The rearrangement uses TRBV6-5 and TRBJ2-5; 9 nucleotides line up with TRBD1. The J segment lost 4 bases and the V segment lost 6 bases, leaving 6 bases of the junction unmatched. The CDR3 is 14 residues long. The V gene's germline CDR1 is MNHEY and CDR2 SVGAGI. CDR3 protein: CASSPQGAGETQYF. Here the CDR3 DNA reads TGTGCCAGCAGCCCACAGGGGGCCGGAGAGACCCAGTACTTC.

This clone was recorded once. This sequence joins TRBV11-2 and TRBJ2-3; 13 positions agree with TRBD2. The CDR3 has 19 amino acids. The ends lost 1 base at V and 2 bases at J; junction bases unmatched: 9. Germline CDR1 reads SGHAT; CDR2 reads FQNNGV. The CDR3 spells CASSLVLGLAGENTDTQYF. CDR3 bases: TGTGCCAGCAGCTTAGTTCTAGGACTAGCGGGGGAGAACACAGATACGCAGTATTTT.

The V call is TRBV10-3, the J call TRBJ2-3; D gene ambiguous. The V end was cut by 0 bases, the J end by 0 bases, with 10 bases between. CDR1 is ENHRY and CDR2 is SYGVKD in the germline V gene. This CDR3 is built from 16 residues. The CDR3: CAISESTHSSTDTQYF. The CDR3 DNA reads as TGTGCCATCAGTGAGTCTACCCACAGTAGCACAGATACGCAGTATTTT.

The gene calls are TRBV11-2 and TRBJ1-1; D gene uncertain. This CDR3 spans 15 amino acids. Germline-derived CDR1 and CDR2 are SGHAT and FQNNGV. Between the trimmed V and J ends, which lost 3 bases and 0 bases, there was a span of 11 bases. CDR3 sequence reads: CASSFGGAMNTEAFF. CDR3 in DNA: TGTGCCAGCAGCTTCGGCGGAGCTATGAACACTGAAGCTTTCTTT.

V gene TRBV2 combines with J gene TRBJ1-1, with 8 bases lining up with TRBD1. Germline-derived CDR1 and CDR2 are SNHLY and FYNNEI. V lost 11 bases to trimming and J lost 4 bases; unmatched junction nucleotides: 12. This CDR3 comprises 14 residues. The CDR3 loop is CASLGRGLGTEAFF. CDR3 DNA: TGTGCCTCCCTGGGCAGGGGGCTGGGCACTGAAGCTTTCTTT.

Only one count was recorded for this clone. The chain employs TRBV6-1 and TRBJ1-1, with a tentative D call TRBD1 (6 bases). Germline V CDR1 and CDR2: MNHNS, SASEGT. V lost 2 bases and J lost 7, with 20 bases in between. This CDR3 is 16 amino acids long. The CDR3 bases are TGTGCCAGCAGTGAACGAACAGGGTTAAGCGATGGTGAAGCTTTCTTT. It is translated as CASSERTGLSDGEAFF.

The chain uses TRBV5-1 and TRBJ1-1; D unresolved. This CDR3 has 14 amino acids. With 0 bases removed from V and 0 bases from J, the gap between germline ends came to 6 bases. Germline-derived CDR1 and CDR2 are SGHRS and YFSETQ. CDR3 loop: CASSLERVNTEAFF. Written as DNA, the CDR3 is TGCGCCAGCAGCTTGGAGAGGGTGAACACTGAAGCTTTCTTT.

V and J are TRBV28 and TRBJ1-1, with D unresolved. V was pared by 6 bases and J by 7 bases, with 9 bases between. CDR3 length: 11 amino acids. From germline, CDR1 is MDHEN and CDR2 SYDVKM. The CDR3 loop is CASRRQVEAFF. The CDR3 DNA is TGTGCCAGCAGACGTCAGGTTGAAGCTTTCTTT.